A single T cell receptor beta chain is shown here with its context. Assignment of participants to cohorts was predicated upon participant-reported clinical history. Exposed enrollees had met someone with a PCR-confirmed or clinician-diagnosed COVID-19 case at some point within the 2 weeks before study entry. This specimen belongs to a study of blood T cell repertoires in COVID-19. Study summary: PBMCs, B-cell-depleted T cells, or T cells were the source of the cDNA or gDNA that made up the material.

In the study's own analysis: Reference gene primer amplification gave nucleated cell count estimates. Clones were read by immunoSEQ multiplex PCR, and TCRdb kept only the in-frame ones, dropping some. V and J calls plus clone size are reproduced from that table; the DNA served to infer D and trimming. Of 250,000 to 400,000 clones listed, 85% are singletons. V shed 3 bases, J shed 3 bases, and the junction held 2 bases outside the gene matches. This CDR3 spans 13 amino acids. Germline CDR1 is GTSNPN and CDR2 is SVGIG (reference sequence). The specimen sequenced was PBMCs or T cells enriched from blood (not recorded which). V usage is TRBV30 and J usage is TRBJ2-7; 10 bases match TRBD2. This receptor was obtained from a woman in her twenties or thirties who had been exposed to COVID-19. CDR3 region: CAWRLAGIYEQYF. The CDR3 nucleotides are TGTGCCTGGAGACTAGCGGGAATCTACGAGCAGTACTTC.